This TCR beta chain was identified in a study of OX40 agonist ivuxolimab in advanced cancers. This clone was detected only a few times. The antigen is undetermined. Libraries were prepared by immunoSEQ multiplex PCR; TCRdb keeps only in-frame clonotypes and omits some of them. The repertoire holds roughly 100,000 clones, with approximately 86% as singletons. Overall study results and limits: Both blood CD4+ and CD8+ T cells showed clonal growth by week 6 at 0.1 to 3.0 mg/kg.

Germline V gene lookup returns CDR1 LNHDA and CDR2 SQIVND (reference sequence). V gave up 5 bases and J gave up 6 bases; unmatched junction bases: 3. This CDR3 comprises 13 residues. Material: CD4+ or CD8+ T cells sorted from blood, obtained in a trial of the OX40 agonist ivuxolimab. This chain joins TRBV19 and TRBJ2-7, with 11 bases that match TRBD1. This clonotype originated in an adult with an advanced solid tumor such as melanoma, head and neck, liver or kidney cancer. The CDR3 DNA reads TGTGCCAGTAGTCTGGACAGGGGGCGCGAGCAGTACTTC. Translated: CASSLDRGREQYF.